Below, 6 T cell receptor beta chains from the same sample are listed, as sequenced in a study of control samples from healthy donors and cancer patients. Clones were sequenced by immunoSEQ multiplex PCR, and TCRdb holds only the in-frame ones, with some missing. The sample lists around 100,000 clones; roughly 90% were seen once. Sample: PBMCs. The source of these receptors is a man aged 60-69 years with lung cancer.

The chain has TRBV5-1 and TRBJ2-5; 9 bases fit TRBD2. The CDR3 contains 16 residues. The V segment lost 2 bases and the J segment 1 base; nucleotides outside the gene matches: 6. CDR1 and CDR2 (germline): SGHRS, YFSETQ. This CDR3 reads CASSFFGSGGQETQYF. The CDR3 DNA reads TGCGCCAGCAGCTTCTTTGGTAGCGGGGGCCAAGAGACCCAGTACTTC.

The rearrangement links TRBV5-4 to TRBJ1-4; D gene unclear. V was trimmed by 4 bases and J by 8 bases, leaving 24 bases between them. CDR1 and CDR2 (germline): SGHNT, YYREEE (reference sequence). The CDR3 extends over 17 amino acids. Written as DNA, the CDR3 is TGTGCCAGCAGCAAAGGAGGCCAGACGGGCTTGAGGGAAAAACTGTTTTTT. Protein: CASSKGGQTGLREKLFF.

The chain is built from TRBV30 and TRBJ1-4, with D possibly TRBD1 on 5 matching bases. Germline lookup yields CDR1 GTSNPN and CDR2 SVGIG (reference sequence). The CDR3 loop spans 12 amino acids. V lost 0 bases to trimming and J lost 9 bases, with 8 bases between them. The CDR3 loop reads CAWSVGTKKLFF. As DNA, the CDR3 is TGTGCCTGGAGTGTTGGGACGAAAAAACTGTTTTTT.

The rearrangement joins TRBV5-6 to TRBJ2-2, with a possible D match to TRBD1 (6 bases). This CDR3 has 16 amino acids. The V end lost 3 bases, the J end lost 3 bases, and 15 bases lay between the germline ends. Germline values: CDR1 SGHDT, CDR2 YYEEEE. The CDR3 DNA is TGTGCCAGCAGCTGGGCAGGGGTCGTGTACACCGGGGAGCTGTTTTTT. It is translated as CASSWAGVVYTGELFF. Looking up the rest from reference TRBV5-6 and TRBJ2-2 gives the full variable domain: DAGVTQSPTHLIKTRGQQVTLRCSPKSGHDTVSWYQQALGQGPQFIFQYYEEEERQRGNFPDRFSGHQFPNYSSELNVNALLLGDSALYLCASSWAGVVYTGELFFGEGSRLTVL.

The chain carries TRBV6-5 and TRBJ1-1; D remains unclear. Germline CDR1 is MNHEY and CDR2 is SVGAGI. The ends were cut back, 4 bases at V and 6 bases at J, with 12 bases in the middle. The CDR3 runs 13 residues. Written as DNA, the CDR3 is TGTGCCAGCAGTTCCCCCGGTTTCTCTGAAGCTTTCTTT. Its protein product is CASSSPGFSEAFF.

As to this clone: Other DNA sequences in the sample encode the same CDR3. The chain recombines TRBV11-3 with TRBJ2-5; D is unresolved. The CDR3 extends over 12 amino acids. Trimming shortened V by 1 base and J by 5 bases, and 5 bases separated the two germline ends. CDR1 is SGHNT, CDR2 YENEEA, per germline. CDR3 loop: CASSLVGETQYF. The CDR3 DNA sequence: TGTGCCAGCAGCTTAGTAGGCGAGACCCAGTACTTC.